A selection of T cell receptor beta chains follows, all from one sample in a study of cytomegalovirus exposure and HLA in healthy donors. Sequencing used immunoSEQ multiplex PCR; TCRdb keeps in-frame clones, though not all of them. This table holds roughly 100,000 clones, roughly three quarters found once. The specimen was PBMCs. The source of these receptors is a male donor in good health and CMV-seropositive. Each CDR3 is given with its conserved first and last residue. A D gene is named only where the DNA matches it firmly. Expanded clones get a size class; other rows say once, few or many, or leave the size out.

J gene,D gene,clone size,V gene,CDR3 DNA,CDR3 protein
TRBJ2-1,.,.,TRBV5-5,TGTGCCAGCAGCCCTCGGGGGGCGAGCGGGACCATAACTTCCTACAATGAGCAGTTCTTC,CASSPRGASGTITSYNEQFF
TRBJ2-1,TRBD2,.,TRBV9,TGTGCCAGCAGCGTAGCGACTAGCGGGAACGGTGAGCAGTTCTTC,CASSVATSGNGEQFF
TRBJ1-2,.,once,TRBV14,TGTGCCAGCAGCCCTAATCTGGGAGGGAACTATGGCTACACCTTC,CASSPNLGGNYGYTF
TRBJ1-3,.,.,TRBV28,TGTGCCAGCAGCCCTCCCCCCGGTCAAACCCTCTCTGGAAACACCATATATTTT,CASSPPPGQTLSGNTIYF
TRBJ2-7,TRBD2,.,TRBV28,TGTGCCAGCAGCCTCCCCCTCGGGGGGAGGTCCTACGAGCAGTACTTC,CASSLPLGGRSYEQYF
TRBJ2-5,TRBD2,.,TRBV6-6,TGTGCCAGCAGTTCTAGCGGGGCCATGGAGACCCAGTACTTC,CASSSSGAMETQYF
TRBJ1-1,TRBD1,.,TRBV19,TGTGCCAGTAGTCACAGGGGCGAGAGCACTGAAGCTTTCTTT,CASSHRGESTEAFF
TRBJ2-5,.,.,TRBV4-1,TGCGCCAGCAGCCAAGAAGGCCTGGCAGGAGGCGGGGAGACCCAGTACTTC,CASSQEGLAGGGETQYF
TRBJ2-7,TRBD2,few,TRBV9,TGTGCCAGCAGCGTAGTCGGGACTAGTCGTAGCGAGCAGTACTTC,CASSVVGTSRSEQYF
TRBJ2-6,TRBD2,.,TRBV7-2,TGTGCCAGCAGCTTATTTCAGGCGGGAGCGACTGGGGCCAACGGCCTGACTTTC,CASSLFQAGATGANGLTF
TRBJ2-7,.,.,TRBV6-1,TGTGCCAGCAGTGAAGGCGTTAGCGGCAACCCCTTCTACGAGCAGTACTTC,CASSEGVSGNPFYEQYF
TRBJ2-7,TRBD2,.,TRBV10-2,TGCGCCAGCAGTGGACTAGCGAACTACGAGCAGTACTTC,CASSGLANYEQYF
TRBJ2-1,.,.,TRBV27,TGTGCCAGCAGTTACCCCGATCAGATCGCCTACAATGAGCAGTTCTTC,CASSYPDQIAYNEQFF
TRBJ2-3,.,.,TRBV28,TGTGCCAGCAGACGGGGAGATACGCAGTATTTT,CASRRGDTQYF
TRBJ1-6,TRBD1,.,TRBV14,TGTGCCAGCAGCCAATGGACAGGTTATAATTCACCCCTCCACTTT,CASSQWTGYNSPLHF
TRBJ2-3,TRBD2,.,TRBV5-6,TGTGCCAGCAGTCGTCTAGCGGGTGGCTCAGATACGCAGTATTTT,CASSRLAGGSDTQYF